The 2 T cell receptor beta chains listed next were all sequenced from one sample in a study of OX40 agonist ivuxolimab in advanced cancers. The protocol was immunoSEQ multiplex PCR, while the TCRdb copy is restricted to in-frame clones and leaves out a portion. The data hold approximately 59,000 clones, with roughly 88% observed a single time. Here the sequenced sample was CD4+ or CD8+ T cells sorted from blood, taken in a trial of the OX40 agonist ivuxolimab. These receptors all stem from an adult with an advanced solid tumor such as melanoma, head and neck, liver or kidney cancer.

Here the CDR3 reads CASSLEVAEETQYF. The CDR3 coding sequence is TGTGCCAGCAGCTTAGAAGTAGCGGAAGAGACCCAGTACTTC. The rearrangement joins TRBV7-2 to TRBJ2-5, with TRBD2 as a possible D gene (6 bases). V was shortened by 1 base and J by 3 bases, with 9 bases between the two germline ends. The CDR3 covers 14 residues. Germline V CDR1 and CDR2: SGHTA, FQGNSA.

The chain links TRBV5-1 to TRBJ2-1; 9 bases agree with TRBD2. There are 16 residues in the CDR3. Germline lookup yields CDR1 SGHRS and CDR2 YFSETQ. With 2 bases clipped from V and 4 bases from J, the junction kept 7 bases outside the gene matches. This CDR3 reads CASSFTLAGAYNEQFF. The CDR3 DNA is TGCGCCAGCAGCTTCACTTTAGCGGGAGCGTACAATGAGCAGTTCTTC.